The clone carrying this T cell receptor beta chain was counted ten times or more. Its specificity is unknown. These data originate in a study of blood T cells in healthy people across ages. Overall study context: Template-switching capture recovered about one barcoded beta molecule per two T cells. Study-wide results and limits: In these data, TCR beta diversity tracked strongly with naive T cell percentage. Age advanced and TCR beta diversity per million T cells fell, roughly linearly.

Together with a sample-barcoded 5' primer, a J-beta primer mix was included in a second PCR lasting about 7 to 11 cycles. TCRdb fed the 5' RACE reads into MiXCR, producing one record per CDR3 protein. The sample carries 600,000 or so distinct CDR3 sequences, roughly 30% recorded once. This CDR3 is built from 12 residues. Per germline, CDR1 SGHVS and CDR2 FQNEAQ. V dropped 5 bases and J dropped 3 bases, with 8 bases sitting between them. The chain couples TRBV7-8 to TRBJ2-7, with D hard to call. Source material: blood. The receptor's source is a woman of 80 years or more in good health. The CDR3 region is CASSPFNYEQYF. CDR3 sequence (DNA): TGTGCCAGCAGCCCCTTCAACTACGAGCAGTACTTC. Complete variable domain (other parts from reference TRBV7-8 and TRBJ2-7): GAGVSQSPRYKVAKRGQDVALRCDPISGHVSLFWYQQALGQGPEFLTYFQNEAQLDKSGLPSDRFFAERPEGSVSTLKIQRTQQEDSAVYLCASSPFNYEQYFGPGTRLTVT.